This T cell receptor (beta chain) comes out of a study of blood T cells in healthy people across ages. Study conclusions and caveats: Diversity figures derived from one million T cells were judged to underestimate the true value.

V lost 5 bases and J 5 bases, leaving 18 bases between the germline ends. This CDR3 region has 15 residues. This clonotype was found a few times. Its antigen is not known. A second 7 to 11 cycle PCR used barcoded and J-beta primers. Each sample yielded at least 2.5 million CDR3-containing paired-end reads. In TCRdb, the 5' RACE reads were re-called with MiXCR into one record per CDR3 protein. This sample carries nearly 800,000 distinct CDR3 sequences, 20% to 25% of them seen once, and the ten largest clones take 3.7%. Researchers isolated at least 6 million PBMCs per sample. The sample was also reused in another study, on T cells of mothers and their children. From that report: Unrelated mother-child pairs always had slightly, but never significantly, lower normalized overlap than related pairs.

Material for sequencing was blood. The chain recombines TRBV12-3 or TRBV12-4 with TRBJ2-5; D might be TRBD2 (6 bases). The source is a boy between 5 and 17 years old in good health. CDR3 protein: CASSPRSGSWETQYF. The CDR3 DNA follows: TGTGCCAGCAGTCCCCGGAGCGGGTCTTGGGAGACCCAGTACTTC.